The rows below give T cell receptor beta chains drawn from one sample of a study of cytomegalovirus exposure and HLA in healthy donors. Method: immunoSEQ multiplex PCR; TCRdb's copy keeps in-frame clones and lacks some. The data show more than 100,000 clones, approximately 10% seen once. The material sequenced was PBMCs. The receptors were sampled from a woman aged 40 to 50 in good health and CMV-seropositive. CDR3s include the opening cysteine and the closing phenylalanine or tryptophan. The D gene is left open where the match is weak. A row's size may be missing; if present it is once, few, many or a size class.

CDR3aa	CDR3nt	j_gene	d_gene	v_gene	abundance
CASSGFEGTGGFF	TGTGCCAGCAGCGGCTTCGAGGGCACAGGGGGATTCTTC	TRBJ2-1	TRBD1	TRBV2	NA
CASSMGGFTYNSPLHF	TGTGCCAGTAGTATGGGAGGGTTCACCTATAATTCACCCCTCCACTTT	TRBJ1-6	NA	TRBV19	NA
CASSLGSHAYEQYF	TGCGCCAGCAGCTTGGGGAGCCATGCCTACGAGCAGTACTTC	TRBJ2-7	NA	TRBV5-1	NA
CASSPKRQGVGDTQYF	TGTGCCAGCAGCCCTAAGAGACAGGGGGTTGGGGATACGCAGTATTTT	TRBJ2-3	TRBD1	TRBV5-4	few
CASSFLSASGGHYNEQFF	TGTGCCAGCAGCTTTCTTTCTGCTAGCGGGGGGCACTACAATGAGCAGTTCTTC	TRBJ2-1	TRBD2	TRBV5-6	few
CASRRQGAYDVDEQFF	TGTGCCAGCAGGCGTCAGGGGGCGTACGACGTAGATGAGCAGTTCTTC	TRBJ2-1	TRBD1	TRBV5-4	NA
CASSPRRDSFISNQPQHF	TGTGCCAGCAGCCCGCGGCGGGACAGTTTTATTAGCAATCAGCCCCAGCATTTT	TRBJ1-5	TRBD1	TRBV5-8	NA
CASSPGISSGANVLTF	TGCGCCAGCAGCCCGGGGATTAGCTCTGGGGCCAACGTCCTGACTTTC	TRBJ2-6	NA	TRBV5-1	NA
CASSHSWETQYF	TGTGCCAGCAGCCATAGTTGGGAGACCCAGTACTTC	TRBJ2-5	NA	TRBV7-9	few
CASSPDRMKKLFF	TGCGCCAGCAGCCCGGACAGAATGAAAAAACTGTTTTTT	TRBJ1-4	NA	TRBV5-1	NA
CVSSPLAASELFF	TGCGTCAGCAGCCCATTAGCCGCCTCAGAGCTGTTTTTT	TRBJ1-4	NA	TRBV4-3	few
CASSLVPDLNTEAFF	TGCGCCAGCAGCTTGGTGCCGGACTTGAACACTGAAGCTTTCTTT	TRBJ1-1	NA	TRBV5-1	NA
CASSQDMSSPLHF	TGCGCCAGCAGCCAAGATATGAGTTCACCCCTCCACTTT	TRBJ1-6	NA	TRBV4-3	few
CASSPEGLTGNQPQHF	TGTGCCAGCAGTCCCGAGGGACTCACGGGCAATCAGCCCCAGCATTTT	TRBJ1-5	NA	TRBV27	NA
CASSLGGQVGGYTF	TGTGCCAGCAGCTTGGGAGGCCAGGTCGGGGGCTACACCTTC	TRBJ1-2	NA	TRBV7-2	few
CASSSAGTSAYNEQFF	TGTGCCAGCAGCTCGGCCGGGACTAGCGCTTACAATGAGCAGTTCTTC	TRBJ2-1	TRBD2	TRBV27	few
CASSIILGDEQYF	TGTGCCAGTAGTATAATTTTAGGGGACGAGCAGTACTTC	TRBJ2-7	NA	TRBV19	NA
CASSPAGTGVLGYTF	TGCGCCAGCAGCCCAGCCGGGACAGGGGTTCTTGGCTACACCTTC	TRBJ1-2	TRBD1	TRBV5-1	NA
CASSLKEVGGYTF	TGTGCCAGCAGCTTAAAGGAGGTCGGGGGCTACACCTTC	TRBJ1-2	NA	TRBV11-2	NA
CAIKETGGLGETQYF	TGTGCCATCAAAGAGACAGGGGGCTTAGGGGAGACCCAGTACTTC	TRBJ2-5	TRBD1	TRBV10-3	few
CATSSGQGGAAFF	TGTGCCACCAGCAGTGGACAGGGTGGGGCAGCTTTCTTT	TRBJ1-1	TRBD1	TRBV15	few
CASSGGQSHTGELFF	TGCGCCAGCAGCGGCGGACAATCCCACACCGGGGAGCTGTTTTTT	TRBJ2-2	NA	TRBV5-1	NA
CASSWGGSNEQFF	TGTGCCAGCAGCTGGGGAGGATCCAATGAGCAGTTCTTC	TRBJ2-1	NA	TRBV5-4	NA
CASSLGRDQETQYF	TGTGCCAGCAGCTTGGGCAGGGACCAAGAGACCCAGTACTTC	TRBJ2-5	NA	TRBV5-4	NA
CASSFRQGVAEQFF	TGTGCCAGCAGCTTTCGACAGGGGGTGGCTGAGCAGTTCTTC	TRBJ2-1	TRBD1	TRBV7-9	NA
CAGGGQGEDTQYF	TGTGCCGGAGGGGGACAGGGGGAAGATACGCAGTATTTT	TRBJ2-3	TRBD1	TRBV2	NA
CASSLTRDRGRGTEAFF	TGTGCCAGCAGCTTAACCCGGGACAGGGGGAGAGGGACTGAAGCTTTCTTT	TRBJ1-1	TRBD1	TRBV7-9	NA
CASSLEAGRNEKLFF	TGTGCCAGCAGCTTGGAGGCAGGGAGGAATGAAAAACTGTTTTTT	TRBJ1-4	NA	TRBV5-4	NA
CASSLDGRNVEKLFF	TGCGCCAGCAGCCTAGACGGCCGAAATGTGGAAAAACTGTTTTTT	TRBJ1-4	NA	TRBV5-1	NA
CASSLAGNGEKLFF	TGCGCCAGCAGCTTGGCCGGTAATGGTGAAAAACTGTTTTTT	TRBJ1-4	NA	TRBV5-1	NA
CASSLGPQRAGYTF	TGTGCCAGCAGCTTAGGACCCCAGAGGGCTGGCTACACCTTC	TRBJ1-2	NA	TRBV7-2	NA
CASSFQGNTEAFF	TGTGCCAGCAGCTTTCAGGGGAACACTGAAGCTTTCTTT	TRBJ1-1	NA	TRBV11-3	NA
CASSLDGRGYGTDTQYF	TGTGCCAGCAGCTTAGATGGCAGGGGGTATGGTACAGATACGCAGTATTTT	TRBJ2-3	TRBD1	TRBV7-9	NA
CASSLARQVNYGYTF	TGTGCCAGCAGCTTAGCCAGGCAGGTCAACTATGGCTACACCTTC	TRBJ1-2	NA	TRBV7-2	few
CASTPRQSNEKLFF	TGTGCCAGTACACCGAGACAGTCTAATGAAAAACTGTTTTTT	TRBJ1-4	NA	TRBV19	few
CASSKRQGALWAGELFF	TGCGCCAGCAGCAAGAGACAGGGGGCGCTTTGGGCCGGGGAGCTGTTTTTT	TRBJ2-2	TRBD1	TRBV5-1	few
CASSISGEGFKNIQYF	TGTGCCAGTAGTATTTCAGGGGAGGGATTCAAAAACATTCAGTACTTC	TRBJ2-4	NA	TRBV19	few
CASSPGTGGVTDTQYF	TGTGCCAGCAGCCCGGGGACAGGGGGTGTCACAGATACGCAGTATTTT	TRBJ2-3	TRBD1	TRBV7-9	few
CASSLDRAYGYTF	TGTGCCAGCAGCTTGGACAGGGCCTATGGCTACACCTTC	TRBJ1-2	NA	TRBV5-4	NA
CASSIARTSRDEKLFF	TGTGCCAGTAGTATAGCACGGACCTCGAGGGATGAAAAACTGTTTTTT	TRBJ1-4	NA	TRBV19	NA
CASSPEWETQYF	TGTGCCAGCAGTCCAGAATGGGAGACCCAGTACTTC	TRBJ2-5	NA	TRBV9	few
CASSLAATNEKLFF	TGTGCCAGCAGCTTGGCAGCAACTAATGAAAAACTGTTTTTT	TRBJ1-4	NA	TRBV5-8	NA
CASSVDPGQGAFEQFF	TGTGCCAGCAGTGTGGACCCGGGACAGGGGGCATTTGAGCAGTTCTTC	TRBJ2-1	TRBD1	TRBV6-4	few
CASSFIRTGGTSPLHF	TGTGCCAGCAGCTTCATCCGGACAGGGGGGACTTCACCCCTCCACTTT	TRBJ1-6	TRBD1	TRBV5-6	few
CASSYSSNPGDWPQHF	TGTGCCAGCAGTTACTCGAGTAACCCAGGGGATTGGCCCCAGCATTTT	TRBJ1-5	NA	TRBV6-6	NA
CASSLAGDRFEAFF	TGTGCCAGCAGCTTGGCCGGGGACAGGTTTGAAGCTTTCTTT	TRBJ1-1	TRBD1	TRBV5-5	few